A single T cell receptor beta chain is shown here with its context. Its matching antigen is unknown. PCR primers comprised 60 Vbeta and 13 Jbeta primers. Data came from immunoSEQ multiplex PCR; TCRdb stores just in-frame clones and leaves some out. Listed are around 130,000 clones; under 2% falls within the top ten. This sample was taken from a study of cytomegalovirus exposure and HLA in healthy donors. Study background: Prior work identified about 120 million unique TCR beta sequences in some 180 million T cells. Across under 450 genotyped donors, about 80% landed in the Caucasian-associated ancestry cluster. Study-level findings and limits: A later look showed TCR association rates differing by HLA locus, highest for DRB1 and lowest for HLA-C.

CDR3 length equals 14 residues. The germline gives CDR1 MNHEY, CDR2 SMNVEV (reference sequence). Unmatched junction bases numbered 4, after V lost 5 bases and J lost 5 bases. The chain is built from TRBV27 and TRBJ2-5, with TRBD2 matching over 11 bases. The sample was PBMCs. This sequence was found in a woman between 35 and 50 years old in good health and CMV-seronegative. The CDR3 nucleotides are TGTGCCAGCAGTGAACTAGCGGGGGAGGAGACCCAGTACTTC. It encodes CASSELAGEETQYF.